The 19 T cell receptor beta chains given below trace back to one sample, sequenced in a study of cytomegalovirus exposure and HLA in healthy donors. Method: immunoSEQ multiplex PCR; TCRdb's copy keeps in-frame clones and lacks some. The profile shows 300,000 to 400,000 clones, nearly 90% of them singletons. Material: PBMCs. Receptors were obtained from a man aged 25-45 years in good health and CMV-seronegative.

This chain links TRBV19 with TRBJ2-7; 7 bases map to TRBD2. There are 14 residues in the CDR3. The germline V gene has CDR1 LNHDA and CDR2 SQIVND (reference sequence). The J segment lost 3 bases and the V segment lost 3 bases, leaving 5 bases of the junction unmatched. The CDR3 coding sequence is TGTGCCAGTAGTATCACTAGCGACGTCTACGAGCAGTACTTC. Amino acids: CASSITSDVYEQYF.

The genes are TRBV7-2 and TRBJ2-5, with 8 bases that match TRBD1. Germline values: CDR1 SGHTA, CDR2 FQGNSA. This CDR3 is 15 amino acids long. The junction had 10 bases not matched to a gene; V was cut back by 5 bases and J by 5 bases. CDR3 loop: CASSRIRTGQETQYF. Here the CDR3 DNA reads TGTGCCAGCAGCCGAATCAGGACAGGGCAGGAGACCCAGTACTTC.

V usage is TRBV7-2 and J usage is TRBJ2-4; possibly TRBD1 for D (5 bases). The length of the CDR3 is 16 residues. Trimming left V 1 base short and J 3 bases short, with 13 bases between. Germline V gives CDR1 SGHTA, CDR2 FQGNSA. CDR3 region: CASSLVGSRVKNIQYF. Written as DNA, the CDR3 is TGTGCCAGCAGCTTAGTGGGCAGCAGGGTCAAAAACATTCAGTACTTC.

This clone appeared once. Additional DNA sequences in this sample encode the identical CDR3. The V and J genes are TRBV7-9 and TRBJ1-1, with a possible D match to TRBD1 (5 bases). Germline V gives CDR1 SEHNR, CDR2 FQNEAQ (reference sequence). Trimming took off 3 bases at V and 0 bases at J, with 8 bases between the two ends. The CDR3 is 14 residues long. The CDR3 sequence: CASSFSGMNTEAFF. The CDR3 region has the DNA TGTGCCAGCAGCTTTTCAGGGATGAACACTGAAGCTTTCTTT. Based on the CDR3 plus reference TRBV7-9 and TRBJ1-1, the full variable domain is DTGVSQNPRHKITKRGQNVTFRCDPISEHNRLYWYRQTLGQGPEFLTYFQNEAQLEKSRLLSDRFSAERPKGSFSTLEIQRTEQGDSAMYLCASSFSGMNTEAFFGQGTRLTVV.

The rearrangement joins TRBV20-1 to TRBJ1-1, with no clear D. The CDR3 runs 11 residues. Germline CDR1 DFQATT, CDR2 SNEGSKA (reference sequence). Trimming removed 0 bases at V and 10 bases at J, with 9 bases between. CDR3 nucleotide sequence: TGCAGTGCTAGAGACTCGGGGAGAGCTTTCTTT. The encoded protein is CSARDSGRAFF.

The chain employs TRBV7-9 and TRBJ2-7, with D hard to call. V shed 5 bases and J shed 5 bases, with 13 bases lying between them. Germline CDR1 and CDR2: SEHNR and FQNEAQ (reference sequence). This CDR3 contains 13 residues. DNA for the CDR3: TGTGCCAGCAGCAATTTTGGCCGGGACGAGCAGTACTTC. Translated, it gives CASSNFGRDEQYF.

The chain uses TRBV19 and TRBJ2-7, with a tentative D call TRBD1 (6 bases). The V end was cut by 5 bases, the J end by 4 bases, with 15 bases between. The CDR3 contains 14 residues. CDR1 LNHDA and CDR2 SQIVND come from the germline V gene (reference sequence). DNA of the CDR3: TGTGCCAGTAGTTCCCGGGACACCCTATACGAGCAGTACTTC. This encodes CASSSRDTLYEQYF.

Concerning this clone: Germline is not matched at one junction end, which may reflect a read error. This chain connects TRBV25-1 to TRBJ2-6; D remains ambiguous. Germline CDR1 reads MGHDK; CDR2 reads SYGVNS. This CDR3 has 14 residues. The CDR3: CAGSETSGANVLTF. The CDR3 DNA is TGTGCCGGCAGTGAAACTTCTGGGGCCAACGTCCTGACTTTC.

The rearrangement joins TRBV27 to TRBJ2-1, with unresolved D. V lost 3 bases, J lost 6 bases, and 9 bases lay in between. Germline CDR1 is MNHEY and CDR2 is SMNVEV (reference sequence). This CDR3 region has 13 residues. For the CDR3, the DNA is TGTGCCAGCAGTTTGGCTCGAGGCAATGAGCAGTTCTTC. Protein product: CASSLARGNEQFF.

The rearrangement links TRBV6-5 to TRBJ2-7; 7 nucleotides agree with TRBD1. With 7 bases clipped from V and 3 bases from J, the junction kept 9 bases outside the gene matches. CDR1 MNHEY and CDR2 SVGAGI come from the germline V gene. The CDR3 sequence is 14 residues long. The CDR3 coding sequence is TGTGCCAGCAACCGAGGGGGCGTCATCTACGAGCAGTACTTC. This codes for CASNRGGVIYEQYF.

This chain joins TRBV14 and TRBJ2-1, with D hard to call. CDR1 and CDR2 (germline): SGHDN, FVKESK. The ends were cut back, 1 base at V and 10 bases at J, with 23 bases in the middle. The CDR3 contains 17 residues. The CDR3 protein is CASSQAVAGAILVEQFF. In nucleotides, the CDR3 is TGTGCCAGCAGCCAAGCTGTGGCAGGCGCAATTCTGGTGGAGCAGTTCTTC.

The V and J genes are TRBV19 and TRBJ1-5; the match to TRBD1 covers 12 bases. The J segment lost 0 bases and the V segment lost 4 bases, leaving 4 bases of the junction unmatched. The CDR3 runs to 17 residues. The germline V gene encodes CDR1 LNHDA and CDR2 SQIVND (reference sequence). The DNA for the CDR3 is TGTGCCAGTAGTAAGGGACAGGGGGCTAATAGCAATCAGCCCCAGCATTTT. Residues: CASSKGQGANSNQPQHF.

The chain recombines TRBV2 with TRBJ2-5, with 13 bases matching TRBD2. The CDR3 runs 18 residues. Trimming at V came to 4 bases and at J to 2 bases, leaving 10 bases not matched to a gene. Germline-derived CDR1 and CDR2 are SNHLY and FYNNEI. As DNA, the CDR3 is TGTGCCAGCAGTGGTCAACTAGCGGGGGGGCCTCGTCAAGAGACCCAGTACTTC. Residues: CASSGQLAGGPRQETQYF.

The CDR3: CATSTAVLGATGELFF. The CDR3 coding sequence is TGTGCCACCAGCACCGCCGTTTTGGGGGCCACCGGGGAGCTGTTTTTT. The rearrangement uses TRBV15 and TRBJ2-2; maybe TRBD1 (6 bases). V was clipped by 4 bases and J by 4 bases, with 16 bases between them. The germline CDR1 and CDR2 sequences are LNHNV and YYDKDF (reference sequence). This CDR3 spans 16 amino acids.

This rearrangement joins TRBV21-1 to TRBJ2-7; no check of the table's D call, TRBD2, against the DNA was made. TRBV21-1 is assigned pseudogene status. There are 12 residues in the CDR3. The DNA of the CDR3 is TGTGCCACCGAGACTGGGAGCTACGAGCAGTACTTC. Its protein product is CATETGSYEQYF.

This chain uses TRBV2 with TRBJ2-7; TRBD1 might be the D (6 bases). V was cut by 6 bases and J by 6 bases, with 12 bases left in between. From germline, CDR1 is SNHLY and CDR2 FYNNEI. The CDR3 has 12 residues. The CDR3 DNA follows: TGTGCCAGCAGGGGACAATTTTTCGAGCAGTACTTC. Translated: CASRGQFFEQYF. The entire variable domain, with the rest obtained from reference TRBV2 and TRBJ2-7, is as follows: EPEVTQTPSHQVTQMGQEVILRCVPISNHLYFYWYRQILGQKVEFLVSFYNNEISEKSEIFDDQFSVERPDGSNFTLKIRSTKLEDSAMYFCASRGQFFEQYFGPGTRLTVT.

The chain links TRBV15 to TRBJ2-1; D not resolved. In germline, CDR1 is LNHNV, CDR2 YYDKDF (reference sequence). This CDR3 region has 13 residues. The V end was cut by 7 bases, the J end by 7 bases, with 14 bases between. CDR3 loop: CATNSRKRNEQFF. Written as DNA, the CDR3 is TGTGCCACCAACTCCAGGAAACGGAATGAGCAGTTCTTC.

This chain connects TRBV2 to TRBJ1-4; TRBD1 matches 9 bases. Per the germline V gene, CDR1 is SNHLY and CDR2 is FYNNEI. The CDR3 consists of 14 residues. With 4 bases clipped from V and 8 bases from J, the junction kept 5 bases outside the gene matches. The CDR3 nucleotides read TGTGCCAGCAGTGGAAGGACAGGGGAGGAAAAACTGTTTTTT. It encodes CASSGRTGEEKLFF.

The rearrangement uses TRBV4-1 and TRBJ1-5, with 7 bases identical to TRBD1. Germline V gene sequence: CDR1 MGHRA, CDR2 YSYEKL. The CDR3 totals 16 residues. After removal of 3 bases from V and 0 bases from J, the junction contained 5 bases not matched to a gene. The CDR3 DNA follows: TGCGCCAGCAGCCAGATGACAGGGACTAGCAATCAGCCCCAGCATTTT. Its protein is CASSQMTGTSNQPQHF.